Below are 9 T cell receptor beta chains sequenced from a single sample in a study of cytomegalovirus exposure and HLA in healthy donors. Use of 60 Vbeta and 13 Jbeta primers characterized the PCR. The protocol was immunoSEQ multiplex PCR, while the TCRdb copy is restricted to in-frame clones and leaves out a portion. The repertoire has around 200,000 clones, roughly four fifths of them found once; the top ten carry about 2.5%. Sequencing was done on a sample of PBMCs. These receptors originate from a woman in her thirties or forties in good health and CMV-seronegative.

The chain employs TRBV5-4 and TRBJ2-3; TRBD2 is a possible D gene (5 bases). V was clipped by 4 bases and J by 0 bases, with 12 bases between them. Looked up from germline, CDR1 is SGHNT and CDR2 is YYREEE (reference sequence). The CDR3 runs to 15 residues. The CDR3 DNA is TGTGCCAGCAGCCAAACCCAGCGGAGCACAGATACGCAGTATTTT. Its protein product is CASSQTQRSTDTQYF.

The rearrangement links TRBV7-3 to TRBJ2-7; 7 nucleotides line up with TRBD2. Germline assignment: CDR1 SGHTA and CDR2 FQGTGA. CDR3 length equals 15 residues. After removal of 2 bases from V and 2 bases from J, the junction contained 6 bases not matched to a gene. In nucleotides, the CDR3 is TGTGCCAGCAGCTTACAGCCGGGAGGTCCCTACGAGCAGTACTTC. It is translated as CASSLQPGGPYEQYF.

A note on this clone: Germline is not matched at one junction end, which may reflect a read error. The DNA for the CDR3 is TGTGCCAGCAGTACACAGGTAAATCAGCCCCAGCATTTT. Protein product: CASSTQVNQPQHF. The V gene is TRBV19, the J gene TRBJ1-5; D is perhaps TRBD1 (5 bases). CDR1 and CDR2 (germline): LNHDA, SQIVND (reference sequence). The CDR3 covers 13 residues.

The chain has TRBV10-2 and TRBJ2-2, with D possibly being TRBD2 (5 bases). The V end was cut by 8 bases, the J end by 4 bases, with 14 bases between. The CDR3 extends over 14 amino acids. Germline CDR1 WSHSY, CDR2 SAAADI. The DNA of the CDR3 is TGCGCCAGCGTGGCTAGCTCTCCCACCGGGGAGCTGTTTTTT. Protein product: CASVASSPTGELFF.

This clone is a singleton in its sample. The CDR3 DNA reads TGTGCCTGGAAACTGGGACAGCCTAATTCACCCCTCCACTTT. Translating it yields CAWKLGQPNSPLHF. V is TRBV30 and J is TRBJ1-6, with 7 bases identical to TRBD1. Trimming took 4 bases from V and 6 from J; bases not matched to a gene: 6. This CDR3 is 14 amino acids long. Per the germline V gene, CDR1 is GTSNPN and CDR2 is SVGIG (reference sequence). Full variable domain (outside the CDR3, taken from reference TRBV30 and TRBJ1-6): SQTIHQWPATLVQPVGSPLSLECTVEGTSNPNLYWYRQAAGRGLQLLFYSVGIGQISSEVPQNLSASRPQDRQFILSSKKLLLSDSGFYLCAWKLGQPNSPLHFGNGTRLTVT.

The table lists this clone with a count of one. The genes are TRBV29-1 and TRBJ2-3, with a possible D match to TRBD1 (5 bases). Germline V CDR1 and CDR2: SQVTM, ANQGSEA. With 4 bases removed from V and 4 bases from J, the gap between germline ends came to 12 bases. The CDR3 extends over 13 amino acids. CDR3 sequence: CSVGPRAADTQYF. The CDR3 DNA sequence: TGCAGCGTTGGTCCCAGGGCGGCAGATACGCAGTATTTT.

This chain uses TRBV6-5 with TRBJ2-3; possible D gene TRBD2, 5 bases. Germline V gene sequence: CDR1 MNHEY, CDR2 SVGAGI. Trimming left V 6 bases short and J 2 bases short, with 12 bases between. CDR3 length: 14 amino acids. The CDR3 bases are TGTGCCAGCAGCTACCAGCGGAACACAGATACGCAGTATTTT. As protein: CASSYQRNTDTQYF.

The chain joins TRBV4-2 to TRBJ1-6; D is perhaps TRBD1 (5 bases). This CDR3 is built from 16 residues. From germline, CDR1 is LGHNA and CDR2 YNFKEQ. Trimming left V 1 base short and J 7 bases short, with 14 bases between. Here the CDR3 DNA reads TGTGCCAGCAGCCAAGTAAATGCGGGACCCAATTCACCCCTCCACTTT. Amino acid sequence: CASSQVNAGPNSPLHF.

As regards this clone: The same CDR3 can be traced to other DNA sequences in this sample. This chain connects TRBV27 to TRBJ2-7; no definite D call. Trimming cost V 9 bases and J 0 bases, with 12 bases left between them. The CDR3 loop spans 13 amino acids. Germline V gene lookup returns CDR1 MNHEY and CDR2 SMNVEV (reference sequence). CDR3: CASSSGGSYEQYF. The DNA for the CDR3 is TGTGCCAGTAGCTCCGGCGGCTCCTACGAGCAGTACTTC.